The rows below give T cell receptor beta chains drawn from one sample of a study of blood T cell repertoires in COVID-19. Generated by immunoSEQ multiplex PCR, the TCRdb table keeps only in-frame clones and is missing some. This sample has 100,000 to 150,000 clones, with approximately 74% found just once. The specimen sequenced was peripheral blood. Receptors originate from a man in his 60s with acute or convalescent COVID-19. The CDR3 runs from the conserved cysteine through the conserved F or W. D genes are given only for firm matches. A clone size is listed for some rows: how often the clone was seen (once, few, many), or a class if it is expanded.

v_gene,abundance,d_gene,j_gene,CDR3nt,CDR3aa
TRBV11-2,-,TRBD1,TRBJ1-2,TGTGCCAGCAGCTCAATTGGGACAGGGGATGGCTACACCTTC,CASSSIGTGDGYTF
TRBV7-3,-,-,TRBJ2-6,TGTGCCAGCAGCTTATCTTCGCCAGGGTCGGCTGGGGCCAACGTCCTGACTTTC,CASSLSSPGSAGANVLTF
TRBV3-1/TRBV3-2,-,TRBD2,TRBJ2-3,TGTGCCAGCGGGACTAGCGGGGGCCCAACAGATACGCAGTATTTT,CASGTSGGPTDTQYF
TRBV6-5,-,-,TRBJ1-2,TGTGCCAGCAGGCCGACGGGGAATCAGAATGGCTACACCTTC,CASRPTGNQNGYTF
TRBV18,-,TRBD1,TRBJ1-2,TGTGCCAGCTCACCCTGGGACAGGGCGAACTATGGCTACACCTTC,CASSPWDRANYGYTF
TRBV7-6,-,TRBD2,TRBJ2-3,TGTGCCAGCAGCTTGACCGGGACTAGCGTCGCAGATACGCAGTATTTT,CASSLTGTSVADTQYF
TRBV7-9,-,-,TRBJ2-4,TGTGCCAGCAGCCCTCCCCTGTCCAAAAACATTCAGTACTTC,CASSPPLSKNIQYF
TRBV7-2,-,TRBD2,TRBJ2-2,TGTGCCAGCAGCTTGGGGGGGTTTGACACCGGGGAGCTGTTTTTT,CASSLGGFDTGELFF
TRBV9,-,TRBD1,TRBJ2-3,TGTGCCAGCAGCGAAAGACAGGGGGCATCGACAGATACGCAGTATTTT,CASSERQGASTDTQYF
TRBV6-5,-,TRBD1,TRBJ1-4,TGTGCCAGCAGTTACAAAGGGACAGTCGGTGAAAAACTGTTTTTT,CASSYKGTVGEKLFF
TRBV4-1,once,TRBD2,TRBJ2-3,TGCGCCAGCAGCACCGACACTAGCGGGGGGACAGATACGCAGTATTTT,CASSTDTSGGTDTQYF
TRBV2,-,TRBD1,TRBJ1-3,TGTGCCAGCACCCCGCAGGGGGTATCTGGAAACACCATATATTTT,CASTPQGVSGNTIYF
TRBV19,few,-,TRBJ1-5,TGTGCCAGTACCTCGCTAGGGGATCAGCCCCAGCATTTT,CASTSLGDQPQHF
TRBV4-2,-,TRBD2,TRBJ2-7,TGTGCCAGCAGCCAAAGAGGGGCCCCAGCAGGGGCGGGGGGATCCTACGAGCAGTACTTC,CASSQRGAPAGAGGSYEQYF
TRBV7-3,-,TRBD2,TRBJ2-3,TGTGCCAGCAGCTTAGGACTAGCAGATACGCAGTATTTT,CASSLGLADTQYF
TRBV5-1,-,TRBD2,TRBJ2-1,TGCGCCAGCAGCTTGTCTCCAGCGGGAGACTCGGGTGAGCAGTTCTTC,CASSLSPAGDSGEQFF
TRBV19,-,TRBD1,TRBJ1-5,TGTGCCAGTAGTACCCCGACAGGGTACATCCAGCCCCAGCATTTT,CASSTPTGYIQPQHF
TRBV3-1/TRBV3-2,-,-,TRBJ1-2,TGTGCCAGCAGCCAAGGCTCCGGGGTGGGGGGCTACACCTTC,CASSQGSGVGGYTF
TRBV6-5,-,TRBD1,TRBJ1-1,TGTGCCAGCAGAATACAGGGGGGTAATGAAGCTTTCTTT,CASRIQGGNEAFF
TRBV7-3,-,-,TRBJ2-3,TGTGCCAGCAGCTCCATAGCGGATACTAGCACAGATACGCAGTATTTT,CASSSIADTSTDTQYF
TRBV7-3,few,TRBD1,TRBJ2-7,TGTGCCAGCAGCCGGGACAGGGCGGCCGAGCAGTACTTC,CASSRDRAAEQYF
TRBV2,-,-,TRBJ1-1,TGTGCCAGCAGTGAGCTACTTTCTATGGCTGAAGCTTTCTTT,CASSELLSMAEAFF
TRBV5-4,-,TRBD1,TRBJ1-2,TGTGCCAGCAGCTCGAGGACAGGCGGTGACTACACCTTC,CASSSRTGGDYTF
TRBV9,-,TRBD1,TRBJ2-3,TGTGCCAGCAGCGGGGGACAGGGGGCGGGTGATACGCAGTATTTT,CASSGGQGAGDTQYF
TRBV5-1,-,-,TRBJ1-2,TGCGCCAGCACCCCCGCGGGAGGGGCTACATATGGCTACACCTTC,CASTPAGGATYGYTF
TRBV3-1/TRBV3-2,-,-,TRBJ1-2,TGTGCCAGCGCACAACAGGGTGGTTATGGCTACACCTTC,CASAQQGGYGYTF
TRBV6-5,-,-,TRBJ2-3,TGTGCCAGCAGTTATTCGACAGGACGCACAGATACGCAGTATTTT,CASSYSTGRTDTQYF
TRBV6-5,-,TRBD1,TRBJ1-2,TGTGCCAGCAGTTTCCAGGGGGGTAGCTATGGCTACACCTTC,CASSFQGGSYGYTF
TRBV7-3,few,-,TRBJ2-5,TGTGCCAGCAGCTTAGGGCGTCAAGAGACCCAGTACTTC,CASSLGRQETQYF
TRBV28,-,-,TRBJ2-1,TGTGCCAGCAGACCCGGGGGTGTAAGTTCCTACAATGAGCAGTTCTTC,CASRPGGVSSYNEQFF
TRBV12-5,-,-,TRBJ1-6,TGTGCTAGTGGCCCAAACTTGAGTTCACCCCTCCACTTT,CASGPNLSSPLHF
TRBV19,once,-,TRBJ1-2,TGTGCCAGTAGTCTCACGGACTATGGCTACACCTTC,CASSLTDYGYTF
TRBV4-2,-,TRBD1,TRBJ2-2,TGTGCCAGCAGCCAAGAATCGGCTAGGGGGCGGGAGCTGTTTTTT,CASSQESARGRELFF
TRBV24-1,-,-,TRBJ2-3,TGTGCCACCGGTCCTAGCGGCACAGATACGCAGTATTTT,CATGPSGTDTQYF
TRBV7-2,-,-,TRBJ1-2,TGTGCCAGCAGCTTTGGGGGGAGCGCTAACTATGGCTACACCTTC,CASSFGGSANYGYTF
TRBV5-1,-,-,TRBJ2-7,TGCGCCAGCAGCTTGGCCCCCCAGCCTAGCTCCTACGAGCAGTACTTC,CASSLAPQPSSYEQYF
TRBV27,-,TRBD1,TRBJ1-6,TGTGCCAGCAGCCGACAGGGGGATAATTCACCCCTCCACTTT,CASSRQGDNSPLHF